The rows below give T cell receptor beta chains drawn from one sample of a study of blood T cell repertoires in COVID-19. Clones were sequenced by immunoSEQ multiplex PCR, and TCRdb holds only the in-frame ones, with some missing. There are a few hundred thousand clones in the sample; approximately 90% occur only once, and approximately 9.8% lies in the top ten. The sequencing sample was made of PBMCs or T cells enriched from blood (not recorded which). The receptors shown here come from a middle-aged woman who had recovered from COVID-19. Each CDR3 is given with its conserved first and last residue. The order of the fields is V gene, CDR3 length, D gene, J gene, clone size, CDR3 DNA, CDR3 protein. The D gene is left open where the match is weak. Clone size appears in some rows only: once, few, many, or a class for an expanded clone.

v_call: TRBV29-1
cdr3_length: 13
d_call: -
j_call: TRBJ2-5
clone_size: -
cdr3_nt: TGCAGCGTCGCTAAACTCCTTTCAGAGACCCAGTACTTC
cdr3_aa: CSVAKLLSETQYF

v_call: TRBV19
cdr3_length: 14
d_call: TRBD1
j_call: TRBJ2-2
clone_size: -
cdr3_nt: TGTGCCAGTAGTACGGGTCTCCAGGGTGGGACAGCAATTTTT
cdr3_aa: CASSTGLQGGTAIF

v_call: TRBV3-1/TRBV3-2
cdr3_length: 14
d_call: TRBD1
j_call: TRBJ1-4
clone_size: -
cdr3_nt: TGTGCCAGCAGCCAGAGACAGGGGTCTGAAAAACTGTTTTTT
cdr3_aa: CASSQRQGSEKLFF

v_call: TRBV7-9
cdr3_length: 16
d_call: TRBD2
j_call: TRBJ2-7
clone_size: once
cdr3_nt: TGTGCCAGCAGCTTAAACCGGGGACTAGCGTCCTACGAGCAGTACTTC
cdr3_aa: CASSLNRGLASYEQYF

v_call: TRBV7-9
cdr3_length: 18
d_call: -
j_call: TRBJ2-7
clone_size: -
cdr3_nt: TGTGCCAGCAGCCCCTCTTCATTTAGGGACAAGAGCTCCTACGAGCAGTACTTC
cdr3_aa: CASSPSSFRDKSSYEQYF

v_call: TRBV6-6
cdr3_length: 17
d_call: -
j_call: TRBJ1-6
clone_size: -
cdr3_nt: TGTGCCAGCAGTCCCCCTCGGAGAGGGACTGTTAATTCACCCCTCCACTTT
cdr3_aa: CASSPPRRGTVNSPLHF

v_call: TRBV7-9
cdr3_length: 15
d_call: -
j_call: TRBJ1-5
clone_size: -
cdr3_nt: TGTGCCAGCAGCTTAGGATCCTATAGCAATCAGCCCCAGCATTTT
cdr3_aa: CASSLGSYSNQPQHF

v_call: TRBV11-3
cdr3_length: 12
d_call: -
j_call: TRBJ1-1
clone_size: -
cdr3_nt: TGTGCCAGCAGCTTAAGGAGCACTGAAGCTTTCTTT
cdr3_aa: CASSLRSTEAFF

v_call: TRBV4-3
cdr3_length: 13
d_call: TRBD2
j_call: TRBJ2-7
clone_size: -
cdr3_nt: TGCGCCAGCAGCCAAAGGACTAGCGACGAGCAGTACTTC
cdr3_aa: CASSQRTSDEQYF

v_call: TRBV4-1
cdr3_length: 18
d_call: TRBD1
j_call: TRBJ1-1
clone_size: -
cdr3_nt: TGCGCCAGCAGCCAAGATCAATTTCGGACAGGGATGAACACTGAAGCTTTCTTT
cdr3_aa: CASSQDQFRTGMNTEAFF

v_call: TRBV7-2
cdr3_length: 13
d_call: TRBD1
j_call: TRBJ2-1
clone_size: -
cdr3_nt: TGTGCCAGCAGCTTCCGACAGGGGCGGGAGCAGTTCTTC
cdr3_aa: CASSFRQGREQFF

v_call: TRBV29-1
cdr3_length: 12
d_call: -
j_call: TRBJ1-2
clone_size: -
cdr3_nt: TGCAGCGTTGATCCCCTAACCTATGGCTACACCTTC
cdr3_aa: CSVDPLTYGYTF

v_call: TRBV24-1
cdr3_length: 15
d_call: TRBD1
j_call: TRBJ2-7
clone_size: -
cdr3_nt: TGTGCCACCAGTGGGCCGGGACAGGGAGCCTACGAGCAGTACTTC
cdr3_aa: CATSGPGQGAYEQYF

v_call: TRBV7-6
cdr3_length: 16
d_call: -
j_call: TRBJ1-3
clone_size: -
cdr3_nt: TGTGCCAGCAGCTTAGGAACACCCAGCTCTGGAAACACCATATATTTT
cdr3_aa: CASSLGTPSSGNTIYF

v_call: TRBV13
cdr3_length: 16
d_call: TRBD1
j_call: TRBJ2-7
clone_size: -
cdr3_nt: TGTGCCAGCAGCTACTTAACCGGGACAGCCTCCTACGAGCAGTACTTC
cdr3_aa: CASSYLTGTASYEQYF

v_call: TRBV10-3
cdr3_length: 15
d_call: -
j_call: TRBJ1-2
clone_size: -
cdr3_nt: TGTGCCAGCCAGGGGTCAACCCTTAACTACTATGGCTACACCTTC
cdr3_aa: CASQGSTLNYYGYTF

v_call: TRBV14
cdr3_length: 15
d_call: TRBD1
j_call: TRBJ1-2
clone_size: -
cdr3_nt: TGTGCCAGCAGCCAACTGGGACAGGGGAATGGAGGCTACACCTTC
cdr3_aa: CASSQLGQGNGGYTF

v_call: TRBV11-3
cdr3_length: 15
d_call: TRBD1
j_call: TRBJ1-1
clone_size: -
cdr3_nt: TGTGCCAGCAGCTTAGGGGACAGGAGGGACACTGAAGCTTTCTTT
cdr3_aa: CASSLGDRRDTEAFF

v_call: TRBV4-1
cdr3_length: 17
d_call: TRBD2
j_call: TRBJ2-1
clone_size: once
cdr3_nt: TGCGCCAGCAGCCAAGACCGAGCGGGAGAGGGGGGAGGGGAGCAGTTCTTC
cdr3_aa: CASSQDRAGEGGGEQFF

v_call: TRBV19
cdr3_length: 16
d_call: -
j_call: TRBJ1-3
clone_size: many
cdr3_nt: TGTGCCAGTAGTTTAGACAGGCTCGGGACTGGAAACACCATATATTTT
cdr3_aa: CASSLDRLGTGNTIYF

v_call: TRBV29-1
cdr3_length: 16
d_call: -
j_call: TRBJ1-1
clone_size: -
cdr3_nt: TGCAGCGTTGAGGGCCAGGGCTGGGATGGGAACACTGAAGCTTTCTTT
cdr3_aa: CSVEGQGWDGNTEAFF

v_call: TRBV24-1
cdr3_length: 17
d_call: TRBD2
j_call: TRBJ2-5
clone_size: -
cdr3_nt: TGTGCCACCAGTGAAGGGGGACTAGCGGGAGATAAAGAGACCCAGTACTTC
cdr3_aa: CATSEGGLAGDKETQYF

v_call: TRBV4-3
cdr3_length: 16
d_call: -
j_call: TRBJ2-1
clone_size: -
cdr3_nt: TGCGCCAGCAGCCAAGAGCGCCTCGCCGGCTACAATGAGCAGTTCTTC
cdr3_aa: CASSQERLAGYNEQFF

v_call: TRBV28
cdr3_length: 16
d_call: -
j_call: TRBJ1-6
clone_size: once
cdr3_nt: TGTGCCAGCAGTTTTACAGCTATCTCCTATAATTCACCCCTCCACTTT
cdr3_aa: CASSFTAISYNSPLHF

v_call: TRBV7-6
cdr3_length: 15
d_call: TRBD2
j_call: TRBJ2-1
clone_size: -
cdr3_nt: TGTGCCAGCAGCTTTAGCGGGGGGCCCTACAATGAGCAGTTCTTC
cdr3_aa: CASSFSGGPYNEQFF

v_call: TRBV9
cdr3_length: 12
d_call: -
j_call: TRBJ2-1
clone_size: -
cdr3_nt: TGTGCCAGCAGCGTTAGGGAGAATGAGCAGTTCTTC
cdr3_aa: CASSVRENEQFF

v_call: TRBV7-3
cdr3_length: 14
d_call: -
j_call: TRBJ2-7
clone_size: -
cdr3_nt: TGTGCCAGCAGCTTAGGGGGCCCTCCAAACGAGCAGTACTTC
cdr3_aa: CASSLGGPPNEQYF

v_call: TRBV28
cdr3_length: 14
d_call: -
j_call: TRBJ1-1
clone_size: -
cdr3_nt: TGTGCCAGCATTTACCGGGACACGAACACTGAAGCTTTCTTT
cdr3_aa: CASIYRDTNTEAFF

v_call: TRBV19
cdr3_length: 13
d_call: TRBD1
j_call: TRBJ1-1
clone_size: -
cdr3_nt: TGTGCCAGTAGTATAACAGGGGGTATGGCAGCTTTCTTT
cdr3_aa: CASSITGGMAAFF

v_call: TRBV4-2
cdr3_length: 15
d_call: -
j_call: TRBJ1-4
clone_size: -
cdr3_nt: TGTGCCAGCAGCCAAGATCCGGGGAAGGATGAAAAACTGTTTTTT
cdr3_aa: CASSQDPGKDEKLFF

v_call: TRBV28
cdr3_length: 14
d_call: TRBD1
j_call: TRBJ1-2
clone_size: -
cdr3_nt: TGTGCCAGCAGAGACCGGGACAGGTATCATGGCTACACCTTC
cdr3_aa: CASRDRDRYHGYTF

v_call: TRBV7-2
cdr3_length: 15
d_call: -
j_call: TRBJ2-2
clone_size: -
cdr3_nt: TGTGCCAGCAGCGTAGGGGCCACGAACACCGGGGAGCTGTTTTTT
cdr3_aa: CASSVGATNTGELFF

v_call: TRBV11-3
cdr3_length: 13
d_call: -
j_call: TRBJ2-3
clone_size: -
cdr3_nt: TGTGCCAGCAGCTTGGGGGGGCTTGATACGCAGTATTTT
cdr3_aa: CASSLGGLDTQYF

v_call: TRBV9
cdr3_length: 15
d_call: TRBD2
j_call: TRBJ2-7
clone_size: -
cdr3_nt: TGTGCCAGCAGCGGAGAGCGGGAGACTACAGGCGAGCAGTACTTC
cdr3_aa: CASSGERETTGEQYF

v_call: TRBV7-2
cdr3_length: 15
d_call: -
j_call: TRBJ1-2
clone_size: -
cdr3_nt: TGTGCCAGCAGCTTAGCTTCTGCGGCGGGATATGGCTACACCTTC
cdr3_aa: CASSLASAAGYGYTF

v_call: TRBV7-2
cdr3_length: 15
d_call: -
j_call: TRBJ2-7
clone_size: -
cdr3_nt: TGTGCCAGCAGCTTATCCTTTGGAGGACCCTACGAGCAGTACTTC
cdr3_aa: CASSLSFGGPYEQYF

v_call: TRBV10-3
cdr3_length: 16
d_call: -
j_call: TRBJ2-7
clone_size: -
cdr3_nt: TGTGCCATCAGTGAGAGAAGCGGTGATATCTCCTACGAGCAGTACTTC
cdr3_aa: CAISERSGDISYEQYF

v_call: TRBV9
cdr3_length: 15
d_call: -
j_call: TRBJ1-1
clone_size: -
cdr3_nt: TGTGCCAGCAGCGTAGCGACGGGGGGAAGCACTGAAGCTTTCTTT
cdr3_aa: CASSVATGGSTEAFF

v_call: TRBV2
cdr3_length: 15
d_call: -
j_call: TRBJ2-2
clone_size: -
cdr3_nt: TGTGCCAGCATTCCACAGGGTCGGGGCACCGGGGAGCTGTTTTTT
cdr3_aa: CASIPQGRGTGELFF

v_call: TRBV28
cdr3_length: 17
d_call: -
j_call: TRBJ2-2
clone_size: few
cdr3_nt: TGTGCCAGCAGACTAGGGAAGACAGGCTGGAACACCGGGGAGCTGTTTTTT
cdr3_aa: CASRLGKTGWNTGELFF

v_call: TRBV4-3
cdr3_length: 15
d_call: -
j_call: TRBJ2-1
clone_size: -
cdr3_nt: TGCGCCAGCAGCCAAGATGGACAATCTAAAAATGAGCAGTTCTTC
cdr3_aa: CASSQDGQSKNEQFF

v_call: TRBV18
cdr3_length: 13
d_call: -
j_call: TRBJ1-5
clone_size: -
cdr3_nt: TGTGCCAGCTCACCTCTGGAGGGCCAGCCCCAGCATTTT
cdr3_aa: CASSPLEGQPQHF

v_call: TRBV24-1
cdr3_length: 13
d_call: -
j_call: TRBJ2-7
clone_size: -
cdr3_nt: TGTGCCACCAGTGAGGCGGACTCCTACGAGCAGTACTTC
cdr3_aa: CATSEADSYEQYF

v_call: TRBV19
cdr3_length: 15
d_call: -
j_call: TRBJ1-5
clone_size: -
cdr3_nt: TGTGCCAGTAGTGGAATCACCGGGAGCAATCAGCCCCAGCATTTT
cdr3_aa: CASSGITGSNQPQHF

v_call: TRBV7-8
cdr3_length: 14
d_call: -
j_call: TRBJ2-7
clone_size: -
cdr3_nt: TGTGCCAGCAGCTTATTGACAGGTTCCTACGAGCAGTACTTC
cdr3_aa: CASSLLTGSYEQYF

v_call: TRBV11-2
cdr3_length: 15
d_call: TRBD1
j_call: TRBJ2-7
clone_size: -
cdr3_nt: TGTGCCAGCAGCCTAGAACAGGGGTCCCACCACGAGCAGTACTTC
cdr3_aa: CASSLEQGSHHEQYF

v_call: TRBV13
cdr3_length: 14
d_call: -
j_call: TRBJ1-6
clone_size: -
cdr3_nt: TGTGCCAGCAGCTCGCTCGGACAGAATTCACCCCTCCACTTT
cdr3_aa: CASSSLGQNSPLHF

v_call: TRBV5-1
cdr3_length: 12
d_call: -
j_call: TRBJ2-2
clone_size: -
cdr3_nt: TGCGCCAGCAGCCTAGTGGCCGGGGAGCTGTTTTTT
cdr3_aa: CASSLVAGELFF

v_call: TRBV28
cdr3_length: 12
d_call: -
j_call: TRBJ2-7
clone_size: -
cdr3_nt: TGTGCCAGCAGTCCTAACTCCTACGAGCAGTACTTC
cdr3_aa: CASSPNSYEQYF

v_call: TRBV27
cdr3_length: 15
d_call: TRBD2
j_call: TRBJ2-1
clone_size: -
cdr3_nt: TGTGCCAGCAGCTCGGGACTAGCGGACTACAATGAGCAGTTCTTC
cdr3_aa: CASSSGLADYNEQFF

v_call: TRBV24-1
cdr3_length: 14
d_call: -
j_call: TRBJ1-1
clone_size: -
cdr3_nt: TGTGCCACCAGTGACCTAACAACAGCTACTGAAGCTTTCTTT
cdr3_aa: CATSDLTTATEAFF

v_call: TRBV30
cdr3_length: 13
d_call: -
j_call: TRBJ2-1
clone_size: -
cdr3_nt: TGTGCCTGGGCATTGAACCGAGGAAATGAGCAGTTCTTC
cdr3_aa: CAWALNRGNEQFF

v_call: TRBV3-1/TRBV3-2
cdr3_length: 13
d_call: -
j_call: TRBJ2-1
clone_size: -
cdr3_nt: TGTGCCAGCAGCCCCCCGGACTGCAATGAGCAGTTCTTC
cdr3_aa: CASSPPDCNEQFF

v_call: TRBV5-4
cdr3_length: 15
d_call: -
j_call: TRBJ2-1
clone_size: -
cdr3_nt: TGTGCCAGCAGCTCGGGGGTGGGGCTCGACAATGAGCAGTTCTTC
cdr3_aa: CASSSGVGLDNEQFF

v_call: TRBV24-1
cdr3_length: 15
d_call: TRBD2
j_call: TRBJ2-5
clone_size: -
cdr3_nt: TGTGCCACCAGTGATTCGGGACTAGCGGGAGAGACCCAGTACTTC
cdr3_aa: CATSDSGLAGETQYF

v_call: TRBV2
cdr3_length: 13
d_call: -
j_call: TRBJ1-6
clone_size: -
cdr3_nt: TGTGCCAGCAGTGTATCTTTTAATTCACCCCTCCACTTT
cdr3_aa: CASSVSFNSPLHF